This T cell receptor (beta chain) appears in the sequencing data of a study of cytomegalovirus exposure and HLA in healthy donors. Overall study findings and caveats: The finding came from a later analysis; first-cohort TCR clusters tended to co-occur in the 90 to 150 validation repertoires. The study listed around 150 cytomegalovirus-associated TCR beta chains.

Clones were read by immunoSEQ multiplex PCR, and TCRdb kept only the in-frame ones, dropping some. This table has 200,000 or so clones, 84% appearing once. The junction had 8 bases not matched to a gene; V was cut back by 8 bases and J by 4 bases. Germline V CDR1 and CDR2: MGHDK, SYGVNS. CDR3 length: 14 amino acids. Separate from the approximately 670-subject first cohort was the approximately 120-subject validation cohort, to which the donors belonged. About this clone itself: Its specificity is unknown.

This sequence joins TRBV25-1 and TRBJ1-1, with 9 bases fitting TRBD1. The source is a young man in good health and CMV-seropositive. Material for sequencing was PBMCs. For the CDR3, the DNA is TGTGCCAGCGGCACAGGGGGCGCGGGCACTGAAGCTTTCTTT. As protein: CASGTGGAGTEAFF.